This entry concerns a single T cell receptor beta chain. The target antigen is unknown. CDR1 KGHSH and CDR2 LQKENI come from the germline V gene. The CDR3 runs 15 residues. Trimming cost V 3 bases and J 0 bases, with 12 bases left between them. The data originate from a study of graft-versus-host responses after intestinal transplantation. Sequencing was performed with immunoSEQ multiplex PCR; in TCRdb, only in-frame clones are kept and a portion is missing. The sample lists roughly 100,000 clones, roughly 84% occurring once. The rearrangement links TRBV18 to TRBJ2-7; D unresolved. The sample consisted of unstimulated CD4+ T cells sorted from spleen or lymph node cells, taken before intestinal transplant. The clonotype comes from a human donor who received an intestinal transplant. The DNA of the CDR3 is TGTGCCAGCTCACCGTCGCCGCTGAGCTCCTACGAGCAGTACTTC. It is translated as CASSPSPLSSYEQYF.